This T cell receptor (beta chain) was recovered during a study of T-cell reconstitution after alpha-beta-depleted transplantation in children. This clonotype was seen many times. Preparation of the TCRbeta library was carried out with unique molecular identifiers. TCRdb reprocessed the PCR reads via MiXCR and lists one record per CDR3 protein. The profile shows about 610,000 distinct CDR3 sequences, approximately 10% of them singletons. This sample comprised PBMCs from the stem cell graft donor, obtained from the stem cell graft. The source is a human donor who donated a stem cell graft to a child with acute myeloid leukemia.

CDR3 protein: CASSLAKGLNYGYTF. In DNA form, the CDR3 reads TGTGCCAGCAGCTTAGCCAAGGGGCTCAACTATGGCTACACCTTC. The chain is built from TRBV7-2 and TRBJ1-2, with D possibly TRBD1 on 5 matching bases. In germline, CDR1 is SGHTA, CDR2 FQGNSA. V lost 0 bases to trimming and J lost 2 bases, with 10 bases between them. This CDR3 comprises 15 residues.